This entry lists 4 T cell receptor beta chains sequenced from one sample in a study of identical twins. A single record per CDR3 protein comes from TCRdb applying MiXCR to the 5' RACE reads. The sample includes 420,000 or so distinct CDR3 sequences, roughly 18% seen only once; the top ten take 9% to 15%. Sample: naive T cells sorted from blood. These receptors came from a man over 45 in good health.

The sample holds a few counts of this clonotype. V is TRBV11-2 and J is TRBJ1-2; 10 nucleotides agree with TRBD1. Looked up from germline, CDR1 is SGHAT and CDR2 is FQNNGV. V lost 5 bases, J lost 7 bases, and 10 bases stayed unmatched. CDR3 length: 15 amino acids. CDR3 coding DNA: TGTGCCAGCAGCCTCCCGGGACAGGGGCGACGTGGCTACACCTTC. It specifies CASSLPGQGRRGYTF.

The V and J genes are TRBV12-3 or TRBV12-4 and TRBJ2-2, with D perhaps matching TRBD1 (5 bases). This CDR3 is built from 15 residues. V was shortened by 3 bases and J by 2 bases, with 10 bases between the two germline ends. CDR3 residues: CASSFGARNTGELFF. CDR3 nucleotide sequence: TGTGCCAGCAGTTTTGGGGCAAGAAACACCGGGGAGCTGTTTTTT.

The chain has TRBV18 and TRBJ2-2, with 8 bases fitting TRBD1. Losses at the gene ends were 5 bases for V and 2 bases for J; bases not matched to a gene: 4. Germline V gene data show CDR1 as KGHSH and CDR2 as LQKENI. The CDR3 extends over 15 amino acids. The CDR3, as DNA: TGTGCCAGCTCATGGACAGGGACCAACACCGGGGAGCTGTTTTTT. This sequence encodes CASSWTGTNTGELFF.

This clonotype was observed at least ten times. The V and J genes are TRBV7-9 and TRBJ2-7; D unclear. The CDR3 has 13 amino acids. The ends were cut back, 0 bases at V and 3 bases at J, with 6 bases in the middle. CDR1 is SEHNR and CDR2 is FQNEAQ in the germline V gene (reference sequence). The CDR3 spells CASSLAGNYEQYF. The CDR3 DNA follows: TGTGCCAGCAGCTTAGCAGGGAACTACGAGCAGTACTTC.